The present T cell receptor (beta chain) was sequenced within a study of OX40 agonist ivuxolimab in advanced cancers. Germline CDR1 SGHNT, CDR2 YYREEE (reference sequence). The V gene lost 4 bases and the J gene lost 1 base, with 6 bases spanning the gap. The CDR3 loop spans 13 amino acids. Details on this clone: What it binds is not known.

The table came from immunoSEQ multiplex PCR; TCRdb's copy has only in-frame clones and leaves some out. The data contain tens of thousands of clones, approximately 87% of them singletons. Study conclusions and caveats: Some of the lowest clonal expansion was seen in partial responders at 0.1-3.0 mg/kg. Clonal expansion was seen in CD4+ and CD8+ blood T cells by week 6 at 0.1 to 3.0 mg/kg.

The receptor was derived from an adult with an advanced solid tumor such as melanoma, head and neck, liver or kidney cancer. This specimen was CD4+ or CD8+ T cells sorted from blood, taken in a trial of the OX40 agonist ivuxolimab. The chain uses TRBV5-4 and TRBJ1-3; tentative D call: TRBD1 (5 bases). CDR3 nucleotide sequence: TGTGCCAGCAGCAGGGGATCTGGAAACACCATATATTTT. Residues: CASSRGSGNTIYF.